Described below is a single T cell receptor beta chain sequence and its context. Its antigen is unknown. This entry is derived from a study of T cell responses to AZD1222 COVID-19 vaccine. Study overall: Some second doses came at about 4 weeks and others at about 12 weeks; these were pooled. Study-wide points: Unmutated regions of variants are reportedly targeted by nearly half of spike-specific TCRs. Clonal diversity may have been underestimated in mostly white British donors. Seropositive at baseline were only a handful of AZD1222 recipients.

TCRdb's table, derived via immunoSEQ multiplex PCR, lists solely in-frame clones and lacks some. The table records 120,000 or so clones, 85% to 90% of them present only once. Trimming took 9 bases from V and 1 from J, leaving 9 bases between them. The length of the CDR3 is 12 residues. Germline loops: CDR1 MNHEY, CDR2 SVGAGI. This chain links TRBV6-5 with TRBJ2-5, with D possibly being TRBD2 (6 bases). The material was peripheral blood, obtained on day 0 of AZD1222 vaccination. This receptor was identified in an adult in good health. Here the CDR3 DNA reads TGTGCCAGTAGCGGTCCCCAAGAGACCCAGTACTTC. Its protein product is CASSGPQETQYF.